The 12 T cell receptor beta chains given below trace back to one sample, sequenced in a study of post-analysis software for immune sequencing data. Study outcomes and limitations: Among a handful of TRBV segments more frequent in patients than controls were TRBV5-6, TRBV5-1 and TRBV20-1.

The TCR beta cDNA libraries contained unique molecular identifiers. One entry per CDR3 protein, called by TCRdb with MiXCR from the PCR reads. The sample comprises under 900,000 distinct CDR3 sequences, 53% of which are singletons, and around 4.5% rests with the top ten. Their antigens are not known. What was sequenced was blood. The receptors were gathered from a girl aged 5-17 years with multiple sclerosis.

The CDR3 nucleotides are TGTGCCAGCAGCTCCCCTCAAGGAGGGAAACGAGGAGATACGCAGTATTTT. Translation gives CASSSPQGGKRGDTQYF. The chain has TRBV7-3 and TRBJ2-3, with a weak D call TRBD2 (6 bases). Trimming cost V 4 bases and J 5 bases, with 22 bases left between them. This CDR3 contains 17 residues. CDR1 and CDR2 from the germline V gene are SGHTA and FQGTGA.

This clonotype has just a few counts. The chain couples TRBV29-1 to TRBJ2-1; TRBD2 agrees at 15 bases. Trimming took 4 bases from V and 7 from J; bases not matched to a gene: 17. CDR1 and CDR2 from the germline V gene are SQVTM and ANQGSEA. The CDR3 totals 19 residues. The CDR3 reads CSVGGRVYGTSGRKNEQFF. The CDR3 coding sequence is TGCAGCGTTGGGGGTCGTGTTTACGGGACTAGCGGGAGGAAAAATGAGCAGTTCTTC.

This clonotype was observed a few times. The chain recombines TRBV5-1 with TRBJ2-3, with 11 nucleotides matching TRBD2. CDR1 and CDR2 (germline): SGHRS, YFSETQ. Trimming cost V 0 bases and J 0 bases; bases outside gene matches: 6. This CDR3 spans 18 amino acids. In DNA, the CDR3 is TGCGCCAGCAGCTTGGAGCCTAGCGGGGGGAGTAGCACAGATACGCAGTATTTT. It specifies CASSLEPSGGSSTDTQYF.

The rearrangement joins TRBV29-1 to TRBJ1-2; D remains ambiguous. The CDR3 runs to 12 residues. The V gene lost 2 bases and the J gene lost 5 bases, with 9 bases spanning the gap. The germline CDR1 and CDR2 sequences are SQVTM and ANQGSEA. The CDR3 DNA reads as TGCAGCGTTGAAAGGCAGGATTATGGCTACACCTTC. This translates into CSVERQDYGYTF.

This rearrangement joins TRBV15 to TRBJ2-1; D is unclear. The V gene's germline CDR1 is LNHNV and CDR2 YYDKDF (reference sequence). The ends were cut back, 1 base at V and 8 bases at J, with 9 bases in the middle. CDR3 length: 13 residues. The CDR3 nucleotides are TGTGCCACCAGCAGAGGTTTGCAGGATGAGCAGTTCTTC. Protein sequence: CATSRGLQDEQFF.

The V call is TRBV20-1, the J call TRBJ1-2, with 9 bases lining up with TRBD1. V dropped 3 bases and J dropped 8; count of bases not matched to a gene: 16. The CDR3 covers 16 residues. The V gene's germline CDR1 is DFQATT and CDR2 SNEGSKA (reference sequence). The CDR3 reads CSASLTLLWTGEGYTF. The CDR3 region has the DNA TGCAGTGCTAGCTTGACCCTTCTTTGGACAGGGGAAGGCTACACCTTC.

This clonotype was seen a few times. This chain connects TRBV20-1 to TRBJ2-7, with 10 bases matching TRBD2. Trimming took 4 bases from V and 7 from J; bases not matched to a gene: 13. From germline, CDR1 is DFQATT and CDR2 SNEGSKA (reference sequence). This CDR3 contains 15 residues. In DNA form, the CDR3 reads TGCAGTGCTATTTCACCCATAGCGGGAGGAACTGAGCAGTACTTC. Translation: CSAISPIAGGTEQYF.

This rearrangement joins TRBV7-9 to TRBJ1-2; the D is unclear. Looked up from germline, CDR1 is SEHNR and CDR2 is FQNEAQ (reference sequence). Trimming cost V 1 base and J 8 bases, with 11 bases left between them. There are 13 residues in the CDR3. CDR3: CASSLGVSRGYTF. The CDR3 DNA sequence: TGTGCCAGCAGCTTAGGAGTTTCGCGGGGCTACACCTTC.

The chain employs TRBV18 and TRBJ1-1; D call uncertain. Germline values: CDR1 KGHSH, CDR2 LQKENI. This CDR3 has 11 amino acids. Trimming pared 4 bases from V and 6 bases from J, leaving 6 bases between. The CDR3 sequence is CASSRTSEAFF. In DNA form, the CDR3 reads TGTGCCAGCTCACGGACGTCTGAAGCTTTCTTT.

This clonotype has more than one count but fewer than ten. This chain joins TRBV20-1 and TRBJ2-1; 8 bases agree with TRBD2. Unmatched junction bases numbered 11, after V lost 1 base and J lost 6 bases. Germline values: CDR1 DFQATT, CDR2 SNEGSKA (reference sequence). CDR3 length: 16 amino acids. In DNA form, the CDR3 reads TGCAGTGCTAGAGTCGTTGGAGCGGGGGCAACCAATGAGCAGTTCTTC. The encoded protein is CSARVVGAGATNEQFF.

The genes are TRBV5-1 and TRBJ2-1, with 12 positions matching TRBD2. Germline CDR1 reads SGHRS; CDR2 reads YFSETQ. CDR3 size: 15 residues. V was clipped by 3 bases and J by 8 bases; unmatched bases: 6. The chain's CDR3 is CASSWRTSGADEQFF. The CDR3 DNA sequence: TGCGCCAGCAGCTGGAGGACTAGCGGGGCCGATGAGCAGTTCTTC.

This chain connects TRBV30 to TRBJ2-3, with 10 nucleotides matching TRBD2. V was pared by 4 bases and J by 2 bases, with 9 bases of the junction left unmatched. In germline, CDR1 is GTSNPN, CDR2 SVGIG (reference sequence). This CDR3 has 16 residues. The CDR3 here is CAWTQRTSGDTDTQYF. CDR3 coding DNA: TGTGCCTGGACCCAAAGGACTAGCGGAGACACAGATACGCAGTATTTT.